The T cell receptor beta chain under discussion was sequenced for a study of T-cell reconstitution after alpha-beta-depleted transplantation in children. CDR3 length: 15 residues. With 6 bases removed from V and 2 bases from J, the gap between germline ends came to 17 bases. From germline, CDR1 is MNHEY and CDR2 SVGEGT. This clonotype was seen more than once but under ten times. Construction of the TCRbeta library involved unique molecular identifiers. A single record per CDR3 protein comes from TCRdb applying MiXCR to the PCR reads. The data show approximately 240,000 distinct CDR3 sequences, about a tenth seen once.

The chain employs TRBV6-2 or TRBV6-3 and TRBJ2-7, with D unresolved. Source: PBMCs from the stem cell graft donor, taken from the stem cell graft. The clonotype was recovered from a human donor who donated a stem cell graft to a child with acute lymphoblastic leukemia. The CDR3 nucleotides read TGTGCCAGCAGCTCCCCCCGATCCTACCCCTACGAGCAGTACTTC. Protein product: CASSSPRSYPYEQYF.